What follows are 15 T cell receptor beta chains derived from one specimen sequenced in a study of blood T cell repertoires in COVID-19. Clones were read by immunoSEQ multiplex PCR, and TCRdb kept only the in-frame ones, dropping some. This sample has approximately 90,000 clones, with approximately 81% found just once. The sequenced sample consisted of peripheral blood. These receptors were taken from a man older than 75 with acute or convalescent COVID-19.

In this sample, this clone turned up a few times. The gene calls are TRBV28 and TRBJ2-7; perhaps TRBD1 as D (5 bases). Deletions cut 2 bases from V and 9 bases from J, with 17 bases between. From germline, CDR1 is MDHEN and CDR2 SYDVKM. This CDR3 comprises 14 residues. CDR3 sequence (DNA): TGTGCCAGCAGTTTAGGCGGCCGTGCTACAGGGCAGTACTTC. This gives the protein CASSLGGRATGQYF.

The chain's CDR3 is CASRDQTGDGTEAFF. The CDR3 nucleotides read TGTGCCAGCAGGGACCAGACAGGGGACGGCACTGAAGCTTTCTTT. The chain carries TRBV28 and TRBJ1-1; 8 nucleotides match TRBD1. Germline CDR1 reads MDHEN; CDR2 reads SYDVKM. The CDR3 extends over 15 amino acids. J was trimmed by 4 bases and V by 6 bases; bases with no gene match: 10.

This clone was recorded many times. The V gene is TRBV21-1, the J gene TRBJ2-7; TRBD1, the table's D call, lacks a check against the DNA. TRBV21-1 is tagged as a pseudogene. CDR3 length: 14 residues. The CDR3 region has the DNA TGTGCCAGCAGCGGACAGGTCGGAGCCTACGAGCAGTACTTC. Its translation is CASSGQVGAYEQYF.

The chain couples TRBV15 to TRBJ2-5; D may be TRBD2 (5 bases). The CDR3 covers 15 residues. Germline V CDR1 and CDR2: LNHNV, YYDKDF (reference sequence). The V and J ends lost 1 base and 3 bases respectively, with 12 bases between them. The CDR3 coding sequence is TGTGCCACCAGCAGAGGAGACACTAGAGAAGAGACCCAGTACTTC. Translated: CATSRGDTREETQYF.

The gene calls are TRBV24-1 and TRBJ2-7, with 10 bases aligning to TRBD1. CDR3 size: 16 residues. The ends lost 3 bases at V and 3 bases at J; junction bases unmatched: 7. Germline CDR1 KGHDR, CDR2 SFDVKD. This CDR3 reads CATSDEDRGGIYEQYF. CDR3 DNA sequence: TGTGCCACCAGTGATGAGGACAGGGGGGGTATCTACGAGCAGTACTTC.

CDR3 sequence (DNA): TGTGCCAGCAGCCAAGGGGTACTAGCGGGAGGGCCAGAGACCCAGTACTTC. Amino acid sequence: CASSQGVLAGGPETQYF. This chain links TRBV14 with TRBJ2-5; 13 bases line up with TRBD2. Germline lookup yields CDR1 SGHDN and CDR2 FVKESK. With V trimmed by 1 base and J by 4 bases, 6 bases remained unmatched. CDR3 length equals 17 residues.

This chain joins TRBV10-3 and TRBJ2-5, with a possible D match to TRBD2 (6 bases). The CDR3 length is 15 residues. Looked up from germline, CDR1 is ENHRY and CDR2 is SYGVKD. Trimming pared 5 bases from V and 1 base from J, leaving 14 bases between. The CDR3 region is CAISFSGDLQETQYF. CDR3 nucleotides: TGTGCCATCAGTTTTAGCGGAGACCTCCAAGAGACCCAGTACTTC.

The chain combines TRBV5-1 with TRBJ2-7; 12 nucleotides align to TRBD2. J gave up 3 bases and V 1 base, and 14 bases lay outside the gene matches. Germline CDR1 reads SGHRS; CDR2 reads YFSETQ. The CDR3 sequence is 19 residues long. The CDR3 region has the DNA TGCGCCAGCAGCTTGAGTGTTAGAACAACGACTAGCGGGAGCTACGAGCAGTACTTC. Translating it yields CASSLSVRTTTSGSYEQYF. Looking up the rest from reference TRBV5-1 and TRBJ2-7 gives the full variable domain: KAGVTQTPRYLIKTRGQQVTLSCSPISGHRSVSWYQQTPGQGLQFLFEYFSETQRNKGNFPGRFSGRQFSNSRSEMNVSTLELGDSALYLCASSLSVRTTTSGSYEQYFGPGTRLTVT.

The CDR3 loop reads CASSLLGTGGGGRGKLFF. In nucleotides, the CDR3 is TGTGCCAGCAGTTTACTCGGGACAGGGGGCGGGGGCCGCGGAAAACTGTTTTTT. The chain carries TRBV28 and TRBJ1-4; 12 bases fit TRBD1. J gave up 10 bases and V 2 bases, and 14 bases lay outside the gene matches. The CDR3 covers 18 residues. CDR1 is MDHEN and CDR2 is SYDVKM in the germline V gene.

Written as DNA, the CDR3 is TGTGCCAGCAGTCCTCGACAGGGAGCGAACACTGAAGCTTTCTTT. Translating gives CASSPRQGANTEAFF. The chain joins TRBV28 to TRBJ1-1, with TRBD1 matching 7 bases. The CDR3 is 15 residues long. V was pared by 5 bases and J by 1 base, with 7 bases of the junction left unmatched. Germline CDR1 MDHEN, CDR2 SYDVKM.

The chain carries TRBV15 and TRBJ1-4, with TRBD1 matching over 7 bases. Germline CDR1 reads LNHNV; CDR2 reads YYDKDF (reference sequence). CDR3 size: 15 residues. The trim removed 2 bases at V and 8 bases at J, leaving 8 bases unmatched. Here the CDR3 reads CATSRPLRTGEKLFF. The CDR3 DNA reads as TGTGCCACCAGCAGACCTCTAAGGACAGGCGAAAAACTGTTTTTT.

This chain uses TRBV3-1 (or the pseudogene TRBV3-2) with TRBJ2-1; D may be TRBD2 (6 bases). The germline V gene has CDR1 LGHDT and CDR2 YNNKEL (reference sequence). This CDR3 has 15 residues. V lost 3 bases and J 6 bases, leaving 15 bases between the germline ends. This chain's CDR3 is CASSQSLALFNEQFF. The CDR3 nucleotides are TGTGCCAGCAGCCAGTCACTAGCTTTGTTCAATGAGCAGTTCTTC.

V and J are TRBV6-2 or TRBV6-3 and TRBJ1-1; D is ambiguous. V was clipped by 2 bases and J by 6 bases, with 10 bases between them. The CDR3 spans 13 residues. Germline assignment: CDR1 MNHEY and CDR2 SVGEGT. Written as DNA, the CDR3 is TGTGCCAGCAGTTACATACGGGAGGCTGAAGCTTTCTTT. The encoded protein is CASSYIREAEAFF.

The J gene is TRBJ2-2, the V gene TRBV2; 7 nucleotides match TRBD2. Germline CDR1 SNHLY, CDR2 FYNNEI. V gave up 1 base and J gave up 7 bases; unmatched junction bases: 6. The CDR3 sequence is 15 residues long. The chain's CDR3 is CASSEVAGAVGELFF. CDR3 DNA: TGTGCCAGCAGTGAAGTGGCGGGAGCGGTCGGGGAGCTGTTTTTT.

This chain links TRBV3-1 (or the pseudogene TRBV3-2) with TRBJ1-1; D is unclear. V was trimmed by 5 bases and J by 6 bases, leaving 16 bases between them. Germline CDR1 reads LGHDT; CDR2 reads YNNKEL (reference sequence). The CDR3 runs to 14 residues. The CDR3 region is CASSARGLVAEAFF. The CDR3 DNA sequence: TGTGCCAGCAGCGCACGAGGGCTGGTAGCTGAAGCTTTCTTT.